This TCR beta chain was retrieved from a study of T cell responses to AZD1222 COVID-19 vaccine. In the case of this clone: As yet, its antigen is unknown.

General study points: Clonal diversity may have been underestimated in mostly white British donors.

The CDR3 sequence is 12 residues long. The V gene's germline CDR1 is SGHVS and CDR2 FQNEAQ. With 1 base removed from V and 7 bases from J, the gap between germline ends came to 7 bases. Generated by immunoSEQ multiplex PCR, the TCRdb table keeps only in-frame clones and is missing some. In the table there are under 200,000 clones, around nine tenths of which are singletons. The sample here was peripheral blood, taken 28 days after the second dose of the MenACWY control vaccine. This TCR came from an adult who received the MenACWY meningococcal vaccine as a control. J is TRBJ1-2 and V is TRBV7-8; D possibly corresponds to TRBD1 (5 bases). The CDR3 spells CASSLGGGGYTF. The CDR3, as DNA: TGTGCCAGCAGCTTAGGGGGCGGTGGCTACACCTTC.